This T cell receptor beta chain originates from a study of T cell clonotyping in hematopoietic cell transplantation. CDR3 length: 15 residues. CDR1 is MNHEY and CDR2 is SVGAGI in the germline V gene. Deletions cut 8 bases from V and 3 bases from J, with 20 bases between. Only in-frame clones appear in the TCRdb table, and some are missing; sequencing was by immunoSEQ multiplex PCR. The sample shows some 13,000 clones, over 75% of them seen only once. Whole-study findings and limits: No sorting was done, leaving CD4 and CD8 contributions mixed. Pathologically expanded recipient clonotypes increased progressively from day 30 to day 180 as diversity fell.

In regard to this clone: The antigen is unknown.

Sample: peripheral blood mononuclear cells. The chain couples TRBV6-5 to TRBJ2-7; a weak D match, TRBD1 (7 bases). This sequence was found in a man aged 25 to 45 in good health. Some clones in this sample may be carry-over from other donors' samples. CDR3 region: CASQGYRGSGYEQYF. The CDR3 DNA follows: TGTGCCAGCCAGGGCTACAGGGGTAGCGGCTACGAGCAGTACTTC.